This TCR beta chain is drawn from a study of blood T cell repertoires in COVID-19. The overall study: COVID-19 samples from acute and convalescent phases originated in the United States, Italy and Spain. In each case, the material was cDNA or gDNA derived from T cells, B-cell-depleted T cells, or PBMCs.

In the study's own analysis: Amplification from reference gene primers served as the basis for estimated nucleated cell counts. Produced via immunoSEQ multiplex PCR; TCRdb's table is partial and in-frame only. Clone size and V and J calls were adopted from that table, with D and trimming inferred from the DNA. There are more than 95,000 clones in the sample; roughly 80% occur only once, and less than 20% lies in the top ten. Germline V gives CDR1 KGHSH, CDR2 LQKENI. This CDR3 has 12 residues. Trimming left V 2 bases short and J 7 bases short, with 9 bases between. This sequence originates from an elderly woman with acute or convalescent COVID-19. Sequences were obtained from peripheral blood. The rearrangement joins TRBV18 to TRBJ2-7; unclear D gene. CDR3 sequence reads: CASSPSIVEQYF. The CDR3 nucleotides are TGTGCCAGCTCACCATCGATAGTGGAGCAGTACTTC.